This T cell receptor (beta chain) was sequenced in a study of response to subunit inactivated influenza vaccine. Study results and limitations: There was a suggestion from the authors that each seasonal influenza vaccination recruits few new T cells.

A note on this clonotype: Its specificity is unknown.

Each CDR3 protein is one row after TCRdb ran MiXCR on the RT-PCR reads. Among roughly 500,000 distinct CDR3 sequences listed, more than 15% were seen once. Germline V lookup: CDR1 LGHNA, CDR2 YNFKEQ. Trimming pared 0 bases from V and 0 bases from J, leaving 21 bases between. This CDR3 has 20 residues. This specimen consisted of CD4+ T cells sorted from PBMCs, obtained less than 30 months after vaccination. The chain employs TRBV4-2 and TRBJ2-1; TRBD2 might be the D (5 bases). The TCR originated in a man between 50 and 69 years old who received an inactivated influenza vaccine. CDR3 sequence: CASSQDRGKGATSSYNEQFF. As DNA, the CDR3 is TGTGCCAGCAGCCAAGATCGAGGCAAGGGAGCAACTAGCTCCTACAATGAGCAGTTCTTC.